Listed below are T cell receptor beta chains from one sample, sequenced in a study of technical replicates of blood from a few donors. Sequencing was performed with immunoSEQ multiplex PCR; in TCRdb, only in-frame clones are kept and a portion is missing. The top ten clones hold 0.2% to 0.3% of a sample with tens of thousands of clones, roughly 92% of them seen once. The sequencing input was T cells isolated from PBMCs. All receptors come from a human donor in good health. The CDR3 runs from the conserved cysteine through the conserved F or W.

>TRBV29-1|13|TRBJ2-3
CSIYRGGRDTQYF
>TRBV4-2|17|TRBJ2-1
CASSLGASGIIYNEQFF
>TRBV6-1|16|TRBJ1-1
CASSEATKSASVRAFF
>TRBV9|14|TRBJ2-1
CASSVASGRTEQFF
>TRBV25-1|14|TRBJ2-2
CASSTGQYTGELFF
>TRBV9|14|TRBJ2-5
CASSEGTRLETQYF
>TRBV6-5|15|TRBJ1-4
CASSGGGRAYEKLFF
>TRBV7-2|12|TRBJ2-3
CASSIYTDTQYF
>TRBV19|14|TRBJ1-1
CASSIQGPHDEAFF
>TRBV29-1|16|TRBJ2-6
CSVDESWGTGANVLTF